This TCR beta chain stems from a study of blood T cell repertoires in COVID-19. Authors' analysis steps: Estimates of nucleated cell counts were drawn from the amplification of reference gene primers. Clones were sequenced by immunoSEQ multiplex PCR, and TCRdb holds only the in-frame ones, with some missing. V, J and clone size were drawn from that table, and D and trimming were deduced from the DNA. The table has 200,000 to 250,000 clones, about 87% seen once. The CDR3 is 15 residues long. CDR1 and CDR2 from the germline V gene are SNHLY and FYNNEI. Trimming cost V 6 bases and J 1 base; bases outside gene matches: 6.

The rearrangement joins TRBV2 to TRBJ2-5; 9 bases fit TRBD1. The sample was peripheral blood. This clonotype was obtained from a man between 60 and 70 years old with acute or convalescent COVID-19. This CDR3 reads CASRGQGRVQETQYF. CDR3 DNA: TGTGCCAGCAGGGGACAGGGACGGGTCCAAGAGACCCAGTACTTC.